This T cell receptor (beta chain) was retrieved from a study of PD-1 blockade in classical Hodgkin lymphoma (dated by TCRdb to the early 2020s). About the investigation overall: Nivolumab dosing was 3 mg/kg intravenously every 2 weeks, continuing until either disease progression or unacceptable toxicity. The study used TCR beta sequencing and CyTOF to define a peripheral blood immune signature of response to PD-1 blockade in classical Hodgkin lymphoma. The research as a whole found: Baseline TCR diversity was reported as lower in newly diagnosed patients than in healthy donors, and lower still in relapsed/refractory patients. Trial patients with a complete response had baseline diversity similar to that of newly diagnosed patients, while partial responders and progressors had significantly lower diversity. CD4+ but not CD8+ TCR diversity rose significantly by C4D1 (p=0.0027 vs p=0.16), most apparent in complete responders (p=0.02). Only a single clinical trial cohort was studied, and what caused the repertoire differences, possibly disease activity or prior therapy, remained undefined. Lower diversity was observed in patients in whom nivolumab was started less than 1 year after ASCT, and these patients were excluded from later analyses so that confounding by immune reconstitution would be avoided.

The time point label on this specimen signifies: cycle 2 day 1 (C2D1) of nivolumab. Every trial patient had relapsed after autologous stem cell transplantation, and cohorts A, B and C differed in prior brentuximab vedotin exposure. A total of 50 to 70 patients with relapsed/refractory classical Hodgkin lymphoma made up the trial cohort, and each patient's best overall response was complete response, partial response or progressive disease. Trial patients were treated with single-agent nivolumab in the multi-cohort phase II CheckMate 205 trial. An independent review committee assessed best overall response using the 2007 International Working Group response criteria. Trial PBMCs were obtained immediately prior to nivolumab initiation (C1D1) and on therapy at cycle 2 day 1 and cycle 4 day 1. Peripheral blood was collected in 8 mL Vacutainer Cell Preparation Tubes, from which PBMCs were isolated by centrifugation and then cryopreserved.

The CDR3 starts with the cysteine, ends with the phenylalanine, and has 11 residues. Just the 33-base CDR3 DNA is kept, in frame starting at base 1. Reading the germline V gene (reference sequence) gives CDR1 SEHNR and CDR2 FQNEAQ. V loses 10 bases, J loses 1 base, and the germline ends lie 6 bases apart. Genomic DNA was extracted with the Qiagen DNeasy kit from unsorted PBMCs and from negatively selected CD4+ and CD8+ fractions. Using primers that anneal to V and J segments, immunoSEQ multiplex PCR amplified the TCR beta CDR3 regions. A synthetic immune receptor repertoire was used to minimize amplification bias, and any residual bias was removed computationally once sequencing was done. The paper's processing steps were these. Custom Python scripts were used to quantify repertoire diversity as the Shannon entropy index. Unsorted, CD4+ and CD8+ repertoires were analyzed separately, except for combined analyses in which CD4+ and CD8+ sequences were merged in silico. Clonal expansion was defined as a frequency increase of at least 2-fold after treatment compared with C1D1, and clones undetected at baseline were assigned a pseudocount of 0.5. Clones with 0 or 1 copy at C1D1 were classified as singleton clones, and clones with 2 or more copies were classified as non-singleton clones. Clones expanded in unsorted samples were labelled as CD4+, CD8+ or unknown by matching protein sequences in sorted samples from the same patient. Wilcoxon tests on paired samples were used to test diversity changes from C1D1 to C4D1. Not all clones reach the TCRdb copy of this immuneACCESS table, which keeps in-frame sequences only. Checked studies attribute under half of the gap to unresolved V genes and leave the rest unexplained. That table is the source of V, J and clone size, and D and trimming were worked out from the DNA. In all, the sample holds 25,000 to 30,000 clones, and 82% of those were seen once. The top ten clonotypes cover 11% of the sample.

Comment on this clone: No antigen is known for it. Base qualities are not at hand, and no much larger clone is one base apart.

This sequence was found in a human donor with classical Hodgkin lymphoma. The chain couples TRBV7-9 to TRBJ2-3; a confident D gene designation cannot be given. This sample comprised peripheral blood mononuclear cells (PBMCs), obtained before the second cycle of nivolumab. Read as DNA, the sequence is TGTGCCACTGTAGGCACAGATACGCAGTATTTT. The resulting protein is CATVGTDTQYF. Outside the CDR3, residues come from the reference TRBV7-9 and TRBJ2-3 proteins, so the full variable domain is: DTGVSQNPRHKITKRGQNVTFRCDPISEHNRLYWYRQTLGQGPEFLTYFQNEAQLEKSRLLSDRFSAERPKGSFSTLEIQRTEQGDSAMYLCATVGTDTQYFGPGTRLTVL.